Below, one T cell receptor (beta chain) is given with its context. The data were produced by immunoSEQ multiplex PCR, yet TCRdb's version contains in-frame clones alone and is incomplete. This table has under 850,000 clones, around nine tenths appearing once. These data come from a study of shared T cell receptors in the human thymus. This CDR3 has 14 residues. V lost 4 bases to trimming and J lost 0 bases, with 9 bases between them. Germline V lookup: CDR1 SGDLS, CDR2 YYNGEE. This sample was also put to use in a study of human thymus T cells. That publication notes: Each of the donors was a healthy Finnish infant who was undergoing open corrective cardiac surgery for congenital heart defects. Related research described strongly overlapping thymic repertoires in unrelated people.

The rearrangement joins TRBV9 to TRBJ2-3; D is ambiguous. The TCR originated in a boy in the first two years of life with a congenital heart defect. The sequenced sample was thymocytes. The CDR3 spells CASSPLLSTDTQYF. DNA for the CDR3: TGTGCCAGCAGCCCCCTTTTGAGCACAGATACGCAGTATTTT.